This T cell receptor beta chain was obtained from a study of T cells in Graves' hyperthyroidism and ophthalmopathy. This CDR3 contains 13 residues. Between the trimmed V and J ends, which lost 4 bases and 0 bases, there was a span of 10 bases. Germline V lookup: CDR1 DFQATT, CDR2 SNEGSKA (reference sequence). This clonotype was seen many times. RNA transcripts gave rise to amplified TCR beta CDR3 regions. TCR CDR3 underwent first-round RT-PCR with the HTBI primer set. MiXCR, applied by TCRdb to the multiplex PCR reads, yields one record per CDR3 protein. Here the sample spans about 380,000 distinct CDR3 sequences, roughly 14% being singletons.

This TCR came from a woman in her 30s with Graves' ophthalmopathy. Sequencing was performed on blood. The chain has TRBV20-1 and TRBJ2-7; D is perhaps TRBD1 or TRBD2 (5 bases each). CDR3 amino acids: CSATPGASYEQYF. CDR3 DNA sequence: TGCAGTGCTACCCCCGGGGCCTCCTACGAGCAGTACTTC.